This T cell receptor beta chain was captured in a study of identical twins. General study points: Analyses of zero insertions could, in part, be confounded by invariant MAIT and iNKT cells.

Trimming cost V 2 bases and J 3 bases, with 11 bases left between them. This CDR3 has 14 residues. Per the germline V gene, CDR1 is MNHEY and CDR2 is SVGAGI. TCRdb reprocessed the 5' RACE reads with MiXCR, giving one entry per CDR3 protein. The sample yields 700,000 or so distinct CDR3 sequences, 21% seen once. In the case of this clonotype: Its antigen remains unidentified.

The sample was also reused in another study, on T cells expressing NK-cell markers. This second study notes: Repertoire data for TCR beta were derived from sorted T cells (CD3+CD56+NKG2C+, CD3+CD56+NKG2C- and CD3+CD56-NKG2C+). Five or six donors showed dominant NKG2C+ clonotypes comprising roughly 1.0-7.0% of their CD8+ T cells. Among a handful of donors, these clonotypes also ranked first in the CD3+CD56-NKG2C+ fraction.

The chain uses TRBV6-5 and TRBJ2-7; D not certain. Sequencing used PBMCs. This receptor was taken from a woman aged 18-35 years in good health. The CDR3: CASSYGSQLYEQYF. The CDR3 DNA is TGTGCCAGCAGTTACGGGTCGCAGCTCTACGAGCAGTACTTC.